One sample yielded the 10 T cell receptor beta chains listed below, sequenced in a study of blood T cell repertoires in COVID-19. Assay: immunoSEQ multiplex PCR; the TCRdb copy retains only in-frame clones and omits some. This repertoire shows approximately 240,000 clones, approximately 79% found once; its top ten account for 4.9%. Specimen: peripheral blood. The receptors originated from a woman at least 80 years old with active or convalescent COVID-19.

This clone was recorded a few times. This chain links TRBV2 with TRBJ2-7, with 14 bases aligning to TRBD2. Trimming took 6 bases from V and 5 from J; bases not matched to a gene: 12. Germline CDR1 reads SNHLY; CDR2 reads FYNNEI. The CDR3 totals 17 residues. The CDR3: CASSAFGGGLAGDEQYF. The CDR3 bases are TGTGCCAGCAGCGCTTTTGGGGGGGGACTAGCGGGAGACGAGCAGTACTTC.

The chain recombines TRBV5-4 with TRBJ2-3; 10 bases align to TRBD2. This CDR3 has 15 amino acids. Germline trimming cut 4 bases from V and 6 bases from J; bases unmatched to any gene: 8. Germline lookup yields CDR1 SGHNT and CDR2 YYREEE (reference sequence). Here the CDR3 DNA reads TGTGCCAGCAGCGATCGAGCGGGGGGGCCGGATACGCAGTATTTT. Its protein product is CASSDRAGGPDTQYF.

The chain employs TRBV4-2 and TRBJ2-1; TRBD2 aligns across 7 bases. V gave up 4 bases and J gave up 7 bases; unmatched junction bases: 13. The CDR3 runs to 16 residues. The germline gives CDR1 LGHNA, CDR2 YNFKEQ. The CDR3 here is CASSLPGTNEANEQFF. The CDR3 coding sequence is TGTGCCAGCAGCCTTCCCGGGACTAATGAGGCGAATGAGCAGTTCTTC.

The V call is TRBV7-8, the J call TRBJ2-7; 9 positions agree with TRBD2. Germline assignment: CDR1 SGHVS and CDR2 FQNEAQ. J gave up 3 bases and V 5 bases, and 8 bases lay outside the gene matches. CDR3 length equals 15 residues. The chain's CDR3 is CASSRTTSGYYEQYF. In nucleotides, the CDR3 is TGTGCCAGCAGCCGAACGACTAGCGGTTACTACGAGCAGTACTTC.

This clone was seen a few times. The chain uses TRBV19 and TRBJ1-1, with a possible D match to TRBD1 (6 bases). Germline-derived CDR1 and CDR2 are LNHDA and SQIVND (reference sequence). V lost 6 bases, J lost 3 bases, and 14 bases lay in between. The CDR3 has 14 residues. In DNA form, the CDR3 reads TGTGCCAGTAGAAAGGGACACCCGGACACTGAAGCTTTCTTT. This translates into CASRKGHPDTEAFF. Filled out from reference TRBV19 and TRBJ1-1, the complete variable domain reads DGGITQSPKYLFRKEGQNVTLSCEQNLNHDAMYWYRQDPGQGLRLIYYSQIVNDFQKGDIAEGYSVSREKKESFPLTVTSAQKNPTAFYLCASRKGHPDTEAFFGQGTRLTVV.

The chain links TRBV29-1 to TRBJ2-5; TRBD1 might be the D (5 bases). The CDR3 totals 11 residues. The V end was cut by 2 bases, the J end by 6 bases, with 7 bases between. Germline CDR1 is SQVTM and CDR2 is ANQGSEA. This chain's CDR3 is CSVERGKTQYF. The CDR3 nucleotides read TGCAGCGTTGAAAGGGGAAAGACCCAGTACTTC.

This sequence joins TRBV2 and TRBJ2-2; TRBD1 aligns across 7 bases. V gave up 7 bases and J gave up 0 bases; unmatched junction bases: 5. This CDR3 is 15 amino acids long. Germline CDR1 SNHLY, CDR2 FYNNEI. The CDR3 spells CASTRTGANTGELFF. The CDR3 bases are TGTGCCAGCACCCGGACAGGCGCGAACACCGGGGAGCTGTTTTTT. The entire variable domain, with the rest obtained from reference TRBV2 and TRBJ2-2, is as follows: EPEVTQTPSHQVTQMGQEVILRCVPISNHLYFYWYRQILGQKVEFLVSFYNNEISEKSEIFDDQFSVERPDGSNFTLKIRSTKLEDSAMYFCASTRTGANTGELFFGEGSRLTVL.

This clone was seen a handful of times. The chain couples TRBV6-5 to TRBJ2-3; D may be TRBD2 (5 bases). V lost 4 bases and J lost 4, with 9 bases in between. The germline gives CDR1 MNHEY, CDR2 SVGAGI. The CDR3 has 13 amino acids. In DNA, the CDR3 is TGTGCCAGCAGTTTGGGCGGGTCAGATACGCAGTATTTT. This translates into CASSLGGSDTQYF.

The count of this clone is one. The chain links TRBV11-3 to TRBJ1-1; D ambiguous. The CDR3 has 16 amino acids. Germline CDR1 and CDR2: SGHNT and YENEEA. Trimming removed 1 base at V and 2 bases at J, with 14 bases between. CDR3 protein: CASSLGELGENTEAFF. The CDR3 DNA follows: TGTGCCAGCAGCTTAGGGGAACTCGGGGAAAACACTGAAGCTTTCTTT.

V is TRBV19 and J is TRBJ1-1; D unresolved. The V gene lost 7 bases and the J gene lost 1 base, with 10 bases spanning the gap. Germline V CDR1 and CDR2: LNHDA, SQIVND (reference sequence). CDR3 size: 13 residues. CDR3: CASKLGGNTEAFF. DNA of the CDR3: TGTGCCAGTAAACTCGGAGGGAACACTGAAGCTTTCTTT.